Listed here are 12 T cell receptor beta chains from one sample, sequenced in a study of CD8+CD57+ T cells in acquired aplastic anemia. Patients included in sequencing had previously demonstrated CD8+CD57+ cell expansion by flow cytometry. TCR beta VDJ and CDR3 profiling used genomic DNA as template. TCRdb re-called the reads through MiXCR, storing one row per CDR3 protein. The sample has approximately 250,000 distinct CDR3 sequences, 82% seen once. Sequencing was done on a sample of sorted CD4+, CD8+, or CD8+CD57+ T cells (not recorded which) from PBMCs. These receptors all come from a human donor with aplastic anemia.

The V call is TRBV10-3, the J call TRBJ1-2; 10 nucleotides line up with TRBD1. J was trimmed by 6 bases and V by 5 bases; bases with no gene match: 3. This CDR3 is built from 13 residues. Germline V gene lookup returns CDR1 ENHRY and CDR2 SYGVKD. The CDR3 spells CAISMGQGNGYTF. In DNA form, the CDR3 reads TGTGCCATCAGTATGGGACAGGGGAATGGCTACACCTTC.

The rearrangement joins TRBV29-1 to TRBJ2-5, with 9 bases matching TRBD2. Germline lookup yields CDR1 SQVTM and CDR2 ANQGSEA. The CDR3 is 15 amino acids. Germline trimming cut 3 bases from V and 4 bases from J; bases unmatched to any gene: 9. Written as DNA, the CDR3 is TGCAGCGTTGACGCTAGCGGGACTTGGGGAGAGACCCAGTACTTC. As protein: CSVDASGTWGETQYF.

The count of this clonotype is one. This rearrangement joins TRBV7-9 to TRBJ1-6, with no clear D. CDR1 and CDR2 from the germline V gene are SEHNR and FQNEAQ (reference sequence). The CDR3 has 13 amino acids. Trimming shortened V by 0 bases and J by 5 bases, and 2 bases separated the two germline ends. The CDR3 sequence is CASSLANNSPLHF. The CDR3 DNA is TGTGCCAGCAGCTTAGCTAATAATTCACCCCTCCACTTT. Filled out from reference TRBV7-9 and TRBJ1-6, the complete variable domain reads DTGVSQNPRHKITKRGQNVTFRCDPISEHNRLYWYRQTLGQGPEFLTYFQNEAQLEKSRLLSDRFSAERPKGSFSTLEIQRTEQGDSAMYLCASSLANNSPLHFGNGTRLTVT.

The V gene is TRBV19, the J gene TRBJ1-5, with D hard to call. The CDR3 sequence is 10 residues long. Germline CDR1 is LNHDA and CDR2 is SQIVND (reference sequence). V was clipped by 8 bases and J by 2 bases, with 1 base between them. The CDR3 DNA sequence: TGTGCCAGTCGCAATCAGCCCCAGCATTTT. Translated, it gives CASRNQPQHF. The entire variable domain, with the rest obtained from reference TRBV19 and TRBJ1-5, is as follows: DGGITQSPKYLFRKEGQNVTLSCEQNLNHDAMYWYRQDPGQGLRLIYYSQIVNDFQKGDIAEGYSVSREKKESFPLTVTSAQKNPTAFYLCASRNQPQHFGDGTRLSIL.

The chain has TRBV12-3 or TRBV12-4 and TRBJ2-3; D gene uncertain. The CDR3 loop spans 14 amino acids. Trimming cost V 7 bases and J 2 bases, with 13 bases left between them. Here the CDR3 DNA reads TGTGCCAGCACAGCCTCATCATCCACAGATACGCAGTATTTT. Translated: CASTASSSTDTQYF.

Concerning this clonotype: An end of the junction does not agree with germline; a read error may underlie this. The rearrangement links TRBV7-9 to TRBJ2-1; 11 bases are a match to TRBD2. The CDR3 extends over 16 amino acids. Germline loops: CDR1 SEHNR, CDR2 FQNEAQ (reference sequence). The DNA of the CDR3 is TGTGCCAGCAGCTTAGCGAGTAGCGGGGGGGCCAATGTGCAGTTCTTC. It is translated as CASSLASSGGANVQFF.

This clonotype appeared once. The chain is built from TRBV13 and TRBJ2-1; 10 positions match TRBD1. The V and J ends lost 4 bases and 6 bases, in that order; junction bases with no gene match: 6. Germline CDR1 reads PRHDT; CDR2 reads FYEKMQ (reference sequence). The CDR3 is 15 residues long. This chain's CDR3 is CASSSSRDRGNEQFF. Here the CDR3 DNA reads TGTGCCAGCAGCTCAAGTCGGGACAGGGGCAATGAGCAGTTCTTC.

In its sample, this clonotype was seen a few times. CDR3 residues: CSVRDSNSPLHF. In DNA form, the CDR3 reads TGCAGCGTTCGCGACAGTAATTCACCCCTCCACTTT. The chain recombines TRBV29-1 with TRBJ1-6; TRBD1 is a possible D gene (5 bases). Per the germline V gene, CDR1 is SQVTM and CDR2 is ANQGSEA. Trimming shortened V by 5 bases and J by 6 bases, and 8 bases separated the two germline ends. The CDR3 is made up of 12 amino acids.

This chain connects TRBV20-1 to TRBJ2-3; 13 positions match TRBD2. This CDR3 is built from 15 residues. Germline V gene sequence: CDR1 DFQATT, CDR2 SNEGSKA (reference sequence). Trimming cost V 6 bases and J 2 bases; bases outside gene matches: 5. The CDR3 DNA is TGCAGTGCCCTTACTAGCGGGGGGGCCACAGATACGCAGTATTTT. It specifies CSALTSGGATDTQYF.

This clonotype ranks as medium-sized. This rearrangement joins TRBV7-6 to TRBJ1-1; the D gene is possibly TRBD1 (5 bases). The germline V gene encodes CDR1 SGHVS and CDR2 FNYEAQ. CDR3 size: 13 residues. Trimming removed 1 base from V and 5 bases from J, with 8 bases in between. For the CDR3, the DNA is TGTGCCAGCAGCTTAGACGGGACGACTGAAGCTTTCTTT. It translates to CASSLDGTTEAFF.

The chain employs TRBV20-1 and TRBJ2-1, with D perhaps TRBD2 (6 bases). CDR1 is DFQATT, CDR2 SNEGSKA, per germline (reference sequence). Trimming left V 5 bases short and J 8 bases short, with 13 bases between. CDR3 size: 12 residues. The CDR3 bases are TGCAGTGCTGATGGGGGGATCCATGAGCAGTTCTTC. It yields the protein CSADGGIHEQFF.

Note on this clonotype: A junction boundary mismatches the germline segment, possibly from a read error. The CDR3 nucleotides read TGTGCCAGCAGCCCACGGGACAGGACTGAAAAACCGTTTTTT. Its translation: CASSPRDRTEKPFF. The chain links TRBV7-9 to TRBJ1-4, with 8 bases identical to TRBD1. CDR3 length: 14 amino acids. Germline V CDR1 and CDR2: SEHNR, FQNEAQ (reference sequence).